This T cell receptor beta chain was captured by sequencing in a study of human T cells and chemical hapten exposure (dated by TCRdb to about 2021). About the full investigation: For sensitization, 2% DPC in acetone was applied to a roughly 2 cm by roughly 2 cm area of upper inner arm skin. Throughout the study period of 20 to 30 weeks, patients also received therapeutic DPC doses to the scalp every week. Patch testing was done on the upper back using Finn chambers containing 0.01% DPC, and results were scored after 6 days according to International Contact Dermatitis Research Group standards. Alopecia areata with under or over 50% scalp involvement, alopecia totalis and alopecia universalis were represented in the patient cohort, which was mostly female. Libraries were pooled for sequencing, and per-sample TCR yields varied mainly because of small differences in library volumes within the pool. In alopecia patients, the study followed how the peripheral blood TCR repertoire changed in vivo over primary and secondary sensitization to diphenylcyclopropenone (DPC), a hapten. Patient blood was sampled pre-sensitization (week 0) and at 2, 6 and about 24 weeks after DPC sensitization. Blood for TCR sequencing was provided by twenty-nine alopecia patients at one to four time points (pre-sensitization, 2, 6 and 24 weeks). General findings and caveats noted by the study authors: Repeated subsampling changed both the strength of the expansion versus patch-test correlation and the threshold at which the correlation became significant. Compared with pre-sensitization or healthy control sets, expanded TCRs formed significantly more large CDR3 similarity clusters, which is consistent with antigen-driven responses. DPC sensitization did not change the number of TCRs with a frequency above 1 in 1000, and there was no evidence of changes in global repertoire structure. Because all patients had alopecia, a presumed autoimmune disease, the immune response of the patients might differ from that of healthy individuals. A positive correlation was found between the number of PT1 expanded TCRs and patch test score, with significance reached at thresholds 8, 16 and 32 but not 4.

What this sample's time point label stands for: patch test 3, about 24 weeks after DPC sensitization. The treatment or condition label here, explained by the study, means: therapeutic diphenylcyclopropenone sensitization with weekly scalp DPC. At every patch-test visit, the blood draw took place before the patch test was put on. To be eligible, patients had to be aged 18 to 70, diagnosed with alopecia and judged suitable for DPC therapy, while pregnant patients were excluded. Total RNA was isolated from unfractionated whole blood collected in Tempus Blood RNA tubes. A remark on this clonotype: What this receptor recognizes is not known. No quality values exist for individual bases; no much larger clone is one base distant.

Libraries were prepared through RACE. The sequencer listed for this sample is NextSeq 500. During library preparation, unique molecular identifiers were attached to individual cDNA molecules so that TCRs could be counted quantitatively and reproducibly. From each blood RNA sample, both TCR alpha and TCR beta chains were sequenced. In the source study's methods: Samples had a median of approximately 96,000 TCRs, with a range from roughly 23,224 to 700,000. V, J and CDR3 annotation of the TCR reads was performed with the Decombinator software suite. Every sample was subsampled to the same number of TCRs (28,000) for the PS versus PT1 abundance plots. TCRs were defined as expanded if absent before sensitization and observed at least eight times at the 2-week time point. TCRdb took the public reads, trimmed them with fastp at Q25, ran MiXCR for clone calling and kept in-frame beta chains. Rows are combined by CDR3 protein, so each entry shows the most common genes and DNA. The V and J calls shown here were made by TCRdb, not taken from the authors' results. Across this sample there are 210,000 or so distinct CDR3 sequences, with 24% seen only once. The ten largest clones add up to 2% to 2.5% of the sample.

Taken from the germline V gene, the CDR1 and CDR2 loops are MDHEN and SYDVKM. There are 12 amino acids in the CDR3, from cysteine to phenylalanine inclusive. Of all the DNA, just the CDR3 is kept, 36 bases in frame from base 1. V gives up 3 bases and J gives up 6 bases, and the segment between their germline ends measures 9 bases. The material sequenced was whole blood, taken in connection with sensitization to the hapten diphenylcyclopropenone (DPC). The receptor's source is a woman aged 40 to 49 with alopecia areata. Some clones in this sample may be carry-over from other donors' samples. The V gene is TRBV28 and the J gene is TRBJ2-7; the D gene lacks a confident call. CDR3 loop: CASSLSSREQYF. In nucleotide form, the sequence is TGTGCCAGCAGTTTGAGCTCCCGCGAGCAGTACTTC. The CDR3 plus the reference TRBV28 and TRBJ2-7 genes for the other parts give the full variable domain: DVKVTQSSRYLVKRTGEKVFLECVQDMDHENMFWYRQDPGLGLRLIYFSYDVKMKEKGDIPEGYSVSREKKERFSLILESASTNQTSMYLCASSLSSREQYFGPGTRLTVT.